The clone carrying this T cell receptor (beta chain) came up a few times. Antigen: not known. This entry belongs to a study of T cell repertoires in aging, cancer and after chemotherapy. Overall study: Paired samples before and after chemotherapy came from chronic lymphocytic leukemia patients on fludarabine- or bendamustine-based regimens. Regarding the study as a whole: Compared with age-matched healthy donors, untreated hematological or solid cancer patients showed higher blood TCR clonality. Healthy donors lost TCR diversity with age mainly through richness, cancer patients through richness and evenness.

The template was genomic DNA from peripheral blood, not RNA. Deletions cut 6 bases from V and 0 bases from J, with 15 bases between. Germline assignment: CDR1 MNHEY and CDR2 SVGAGI. This CDR3 has 15 amino acids. Multiplex touch-down PCR with TRB-A/B primers amplified rearranged V-D-J TRB sequences. TCRdb re-derived calls from the multiplex PCR reads in MiXCR, one entry per CDR3 protein. The sample includes 1,500 or so distinct CDR3 sequences, approximately 47% of them seen just once. The specimen was blood. The clonotype originates from a human donor with a blood cancer. V and J are TRBV6-5 and TRBJ2-7, with D uncertain. CDR3 amino acids: CASRGNPSRSYEQYF. The CDR3 coding sequence is TGTGCCAGCAGGGGAAACCCATCTCGCTCCTACGAGCAGTACTTC.